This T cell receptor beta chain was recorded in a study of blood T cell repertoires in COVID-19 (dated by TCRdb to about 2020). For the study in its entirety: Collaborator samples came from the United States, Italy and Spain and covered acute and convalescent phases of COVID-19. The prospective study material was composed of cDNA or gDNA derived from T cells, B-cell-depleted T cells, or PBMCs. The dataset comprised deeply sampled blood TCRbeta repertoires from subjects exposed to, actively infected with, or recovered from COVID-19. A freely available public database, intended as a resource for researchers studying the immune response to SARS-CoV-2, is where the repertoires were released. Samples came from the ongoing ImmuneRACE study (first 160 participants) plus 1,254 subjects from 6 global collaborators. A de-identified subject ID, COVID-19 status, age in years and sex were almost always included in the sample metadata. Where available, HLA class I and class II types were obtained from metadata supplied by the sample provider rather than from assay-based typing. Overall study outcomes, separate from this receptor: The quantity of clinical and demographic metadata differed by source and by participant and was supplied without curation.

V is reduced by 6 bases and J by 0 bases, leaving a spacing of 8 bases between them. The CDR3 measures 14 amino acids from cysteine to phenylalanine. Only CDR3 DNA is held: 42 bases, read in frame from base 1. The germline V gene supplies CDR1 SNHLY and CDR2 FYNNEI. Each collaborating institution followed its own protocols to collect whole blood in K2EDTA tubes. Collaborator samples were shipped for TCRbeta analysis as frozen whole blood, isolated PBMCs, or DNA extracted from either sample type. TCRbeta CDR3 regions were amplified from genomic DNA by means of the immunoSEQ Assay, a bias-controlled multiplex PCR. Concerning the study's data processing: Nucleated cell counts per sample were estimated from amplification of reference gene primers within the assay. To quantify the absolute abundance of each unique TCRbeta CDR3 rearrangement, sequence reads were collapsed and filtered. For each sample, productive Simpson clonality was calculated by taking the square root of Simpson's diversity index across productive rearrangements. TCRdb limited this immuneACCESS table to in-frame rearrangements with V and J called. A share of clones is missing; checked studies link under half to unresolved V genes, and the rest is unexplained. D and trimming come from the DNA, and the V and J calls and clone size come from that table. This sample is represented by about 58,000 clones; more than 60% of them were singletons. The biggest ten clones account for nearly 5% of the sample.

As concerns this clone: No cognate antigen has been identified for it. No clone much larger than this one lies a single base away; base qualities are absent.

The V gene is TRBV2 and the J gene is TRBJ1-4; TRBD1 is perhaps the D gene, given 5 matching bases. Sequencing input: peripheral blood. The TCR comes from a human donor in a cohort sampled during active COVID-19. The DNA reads TGTGCCAGCAGGGAGACAGCAACTAATGAAAAACTGTTTTTT. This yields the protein CASRETATNEKLFF.